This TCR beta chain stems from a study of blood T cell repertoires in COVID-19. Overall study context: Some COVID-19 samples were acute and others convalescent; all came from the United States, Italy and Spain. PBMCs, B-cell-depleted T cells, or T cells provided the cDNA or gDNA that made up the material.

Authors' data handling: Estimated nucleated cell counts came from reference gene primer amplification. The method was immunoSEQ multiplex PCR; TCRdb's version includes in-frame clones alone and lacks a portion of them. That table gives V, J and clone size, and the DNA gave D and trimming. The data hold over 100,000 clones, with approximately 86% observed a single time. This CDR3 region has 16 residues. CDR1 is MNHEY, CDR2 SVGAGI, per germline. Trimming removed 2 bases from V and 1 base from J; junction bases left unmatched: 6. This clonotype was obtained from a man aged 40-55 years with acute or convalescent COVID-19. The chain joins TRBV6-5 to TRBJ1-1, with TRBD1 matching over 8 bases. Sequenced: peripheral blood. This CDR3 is CASSYRGTGENTEAFF. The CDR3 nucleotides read TGTGCCAGCAGTTACAGGGGGACAGGCGAGAACACTGAAGCTTTCTTT.